These 21 T cell receptor beta chains were all obtained from the same sample, sequenced in a study of shared clonotypes between healthy human individuals. TCRdb keeps only in-frame clones here, not all; method: immunoSEQ multiplex PCR. Among approximately 1.9 million clones listed, approximately 92% were seen once. Terminally differentiated effector memory CD45RA+ cells were left out of the naive CD8 fraction, which was CD45RO-negative and positively selected for CCR7. The specimen sequenced was naive CD8+ T cells from PBMCs. The receptors come from a man aged 18 to 30 in good health. Some clones in this sample may be carry-over from other donors' samples.

This chain uses TRBV9 with TRBJ1-1, with D perhaps matching TRBD1 (5 bases). CDR3 length equals 14 residues. Germline CDR1 and CDR2: SGDLS and YYNGEE. Trimming left V 0 bases short and J 6 bases short, with 12 bases between. The CDR3 nucleotides are TGTGCCAGCAGCGTAGGATTGGCGGGGGCTGAAGCTTTCTTT. It translates to CASSVGLAGAEAFF.

This clone was seen once. This sequence joins TRBV4-1 and TRBJ2-3; D is undetermined. This CDR3 comprises 13 residues. CDR1 and CDR2 (germline): MGHRA, YSYEKL. Deletions cut 0 bases from V and 6 bases from J, with 7 bases between. CDR3 nucleotide sequence: TGCGCCAGCAGCCAAGACATGAGGGATACGCAGTATTTT. This gives the protein CASSQDMRDTQYF.

The V gene is TRBV5-6, the J gene TRBJ1-1; D perhaps matches TRBD1 (6 bases). Trimming removed 5 bases from V and 4 bases from J, with 9 bases in between. Germline CDR1 SGHDT, CDR2 YYEEEE. The CDR3 covers 12 residues. CDR3 loop: CASRGGPTEAFF. The CDR3 DNA reads as TGTGCCAGCAGGGGGGGGCCCACTGAAGCTTTCTTT.

The chain is built from TRBV27 and TRBJ2-3; D is unresolved. Germline V CDR1 and CDR2: MNHEY, SMNVEV (reference sequence). This CDR3 comprises 15 residues. Between the trimmed V and J ends, which lost 6 bases and 1 base, there was a span of 14 bases. The CDR3 nucleotides read TGTGCCAGCAGCCGCGGCGTGACCGGCACAGATACGCAGTATTTT. This encodes CASSRGVTGTDTQYF.

The chain joins TRBV28 to TRBJ1-2; D is unresolved. V was cut by 3 bases and J by 1 base, with 12 bases left in between. The CDR3 is 15 residues long. Germline CDR1 reads MDHEN; CDR2 reads SYDVKM. The CDR3 region has the DNA TGTGCCAGCAGTTTTTTGGGAGAACATAACTATGGCTACACCTTC. It yields the protein CASSFLGEHNYGYTF.

This sequence joins TRBV28 and TRBJ1-2; 12 bases fit TRBD1. Germline-derived CDR1 and CDR2 are MDHEN and SYDVKM. The CDR3 spans 18 residues. V dropped 6 bases and J dropped 7; count of bases not matched to a gene: 18. CDR3 nucleotide sequence: TGTGCCAGCAGCTCAAATCGCAGAGGGACAGGGGGCTTGGGTGGCTACACCTTC. It translates to CASSSNRRGTGGLGGYTF.

The chain employs TRBV29-1 and TRBJ2-1; possibly TRBD2 for D (6 bases). Germline V CDR1 and CDR2: SQVTM, ANQGSEA. Deletions cut 3 bases from V and 4 bases from J, with 19 bases between. The CDR3 has 16 amino acids. The CDR3 coding sequence is TGCAGCGTTGAGGGAGCGGAAACCGGACTATACAATGAGCAGTTCTTC. It translates to CSVEGAETGLYNEQFF.

The chain uses TRBV27 and TRBJ1-2; perhaps TRBD1 as D (6 bases). Germline loops: CDR1 MNHEY, CDR2 SMNVEV (reference sequence). V dropped 6 bases and J dropped 5 bases, with 13 bases sitting between them. There are 13 residues in the CDR3. The CDR3 reads CASRGHPGYGYTF. In DNA form, the CDR3 reads TGTGCCAGCAGGGGACATCCGGGGTATGGCTACACCTTC.

J is TRBJ2-1 and V is TRBV19; 14 nucleotides line up with TRBD2. Germline lookup yields CDR1 LNHDA and CDR2 SQIVND (reference sequence). Trimming took 6 bases from V and 7 from J; bases not matched to a gene: 2. The CDR3 has 14 residues. The CDR3 here is CASRTSGRANEQFF. The CDR3 region has the DNA TGTGCCAGTAGGACTAGCGGGAGGGCAAATGAGCAGTTCTTC. The full variable domain, its missing parts supplied by reference TRBV19 and TRBJ2-1, is DGGITQSPKYLFRKEGQNVTLSCEQNLNHDAMYWYRQDPGQGLRLIYYSQIVNDFQKGDIAEGYSVSREKKESFPLTVTSAQKNPTAFYLCASRTSGRANEQFFGPGTRLTVL.

The chain combines TRBV19 with TRBJ2-1; D unresolved. Trimming stripped 6 bases from V and 8 bases from J, with 14 bases between. The CDR3 length is 13 residues. Germline-derived CDR1 and CDR2 are LNHDA and SQIVND (reference sequence). The CDR3 here is CASSPETSDEQFF. The CDR3 DNA follows: TGTGCCAGTAGCCCAGAGACCTCAGATGAGCAGTTCTTC.

The V call is TRBV7-9, the J call TRBJ2-2, with D tentatively TRBD1 (5 bases). The germline V gene encodes CDR1 SEHNR and CDR2 FQNEAQ (reference sequence). The CDR3 consists of 16 residues. V lost 6 bases, J lost 0 bases, and 14 bases lay in between. In DNA form, the CDR3 reads TGTGCCAGCAGGGAACAGGTGATCCCGAACACCGGGGAGCTGTTTTTT. It is translated as CASREQVIPNTGELFF.

The chain links TRBV28 to TRBJ1-3; D perhaps matches TRBD1 (6 bases). The CDR3 runs to 20 residues. In germline, CDR1 is MDHEN, CDR2 SYDVKM. V was pared by 5 bases and J by 0 bases, with 26 bases between. In DNA, the CDR3 is TGTGCCAGCAGTACCCCCCTCTTGACCGGGACAAAGAGCTCTGGAAACACCATATATTTT. Translated: CASSTPLLTGTKSSGNTIYF.

This clone has a handful of counts. The rearrangement links TRBV19 to TRBJ1-1, with 8 bases aligning to TRBD1. The germline CDR1 and CDR2 sequences are LNHDA and SQIVND (reference sequence). The CDR3 extends over 18 amino acids. With V trimmed by 0 bases and J by 6 bases, 15 bases remained unmatched. In nucleotides, the CDR3 is TGTGCCAGTAGTATAGACCGACAGGGGACGACCCCGTACGCTGAAGCTTTCTTT. Translation: CASSIDRQGTTPYAEAFF.

V gene TRBV7-9 combines with J gene TRBJ2-1, with a weak D call TRBD2 (6 bases). CDR1 SEHNR and CDR2 FQNEAQ come from the germline V gene (reference sequence). This CDR3 is 15 amino acids long. V lost 2 bases, J lost 8 bases, and 16 bases lay in between. CDR3 nucleotides: TGTGCCAGCAGCTTATATGATCCTAGCGCTGATGAGCAGTTCTTC. Translated: CASSLYDPSADEQFF. The full variable domain, with the rest looked up from reference TRBV7-9 and TRBJ2-1, is DTGVSQNPRHKITKRGQNVTFRCDPISEHNRLYWYRQTLGQGPEFLTYFQNEAQLEKSRLLSDRFSAERPKGSFSTLEIQRTEQGDSAMYLCASSLYDPSADEQFFGPGTRLTVL.

This chain uses TRBV6-6 with TRBJ1-2; 7 positions agree with TRBD1. Germline loops: CDR1 MNHNY, CDR2 SVGAGI (reference sequence). The V and J ends lost 2 bases and 8 bases, in that order; junction bases with no gene match: 5. The CDR3 consists of 13 residues. Here the CDR3 reads CASSYPRGYGYTF. CDR3 nucleotides: TGTGCCAGCAGTTACCCCAGGGGGTACGGCTACACCTTC.

V gene TRBV11-2 combines with J gene TRBJ2-7; D remains ambiguous. The CDR3 is made up of 16 amino acids. With 1 base removed from V and 8 bases from J, the gap between germline ends came to 21 bases. Germline V gives CDR1 SGHAT, CDR2 FQNNGV. The CDR3, as DNA: TGTGCCAGCAGCTTAGTGCCCCCCGAACTACCCCCCCAGCAGTACTTC. Its protein product is CASSLVPPELPPQQYF. The whole variable domain, remainder taken from reference TRBV11-2 and TRBJ2-7, is EAGVAQSPRYKIIEKRQSVAFWCNPISGHATLYWYQQILGQGPKLLIQFQNNGVVDDSQLPKDRFSAERLKGVDSTLKIQPAKLEDSAVYLCASSLVPPELPPQQYFGPGTRLTVT.

The chain recombines TRBV14 with TRBJ2-5, with 9 bases that match TRBD1. The CDR3 extends over 16 amino acids. V shed 4 bases, J shed 2 bases, and the junction held 8 bases outside the gene matches. CDR1 and CDR2 from the germline V gene are SGHDN and FVKESK. In nucleotides, the CDR3 is TGTGCCAGCAGCCCCTGGACAGGGGAAGGGCAAGAGACCCAGTACTTC. It specifies CASSPWTGEGQETQYF.

The V call is TRBV10-3, the J call TRBJ2-7; TRBD2 might be the D (6 bases). Trimming left V 10 bases short and J 6 bases short, with 19 bases between. The V gene's germline CDR1 is ENHRY and CDR2 SYGVKD. The CDR3 totals 13 residues. The CDR3 region is CATWGGSGAEQYF. For the CDR3, the DNA is TGTGCCACCTGGGGAGGCTCGGGAGCCGAGCAGTACTTC.

The chain is built from TRBV7-9 and TRBJ2-1; possible D gene TRBD2, 5 bases. The CDR3 has 12 residues. Per the germline V gene, CDR1 is SEHNR and CDR2 is FQNEAQ (reference sequence). V lost 4 bases and J 10 bases, leaving 11 bases between the germline ends. CDR3: CASSSGPGEQFF. DNA of the CDR3: TGTGCCAGCAGCTCGGGTCCGGGGGAGCAGTTCTTC.

This rearrangement joins TRBV27 to TRBJ1-2; maybe TRBD1 (6 bases). V was trimmed by 3 bases and J by 5 bases, leaving 13 bases between them. There are 14 residues in the CDR3. Germline loops: CDR1 MNHEY, CDR2 SMNVEV (reference sequence). The CDR3: CASSFFGGSYGYTF. The CDR3 DNA follows: TGTGCCAGCAGTTTTTTTGGGGGCTCGTATGGCTACACCTTC.

The CDR3 bases are TGTGCCAGCACCTCTGGGGCCAACGTCCTGACTTTC. It is translated as CASTSGANVLTF. V gene TRBV6-5 combines with J gene TRBJ2-6; D remains unclear. Germline CDR1 is MNHEY and CDR2 is SVGAGI. The CDR3 sequence is 12 residues long. V lost 7 bases, J lost 0 bases, and 1 base lay in between.